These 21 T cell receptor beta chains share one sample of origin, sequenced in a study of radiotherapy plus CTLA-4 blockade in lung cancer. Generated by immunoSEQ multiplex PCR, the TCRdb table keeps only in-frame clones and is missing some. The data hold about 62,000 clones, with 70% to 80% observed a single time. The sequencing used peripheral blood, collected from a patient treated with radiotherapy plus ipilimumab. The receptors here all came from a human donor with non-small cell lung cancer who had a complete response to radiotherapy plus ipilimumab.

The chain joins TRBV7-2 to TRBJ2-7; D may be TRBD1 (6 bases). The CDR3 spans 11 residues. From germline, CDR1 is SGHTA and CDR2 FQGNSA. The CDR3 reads CASSHTGLLDV. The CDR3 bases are TGTGCCAGCAGCCATACAGGGCTCTTGGACGTC.

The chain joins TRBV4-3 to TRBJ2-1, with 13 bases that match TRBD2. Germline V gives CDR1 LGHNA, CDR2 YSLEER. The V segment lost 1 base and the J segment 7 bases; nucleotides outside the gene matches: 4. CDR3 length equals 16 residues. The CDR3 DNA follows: TGCGCCAGCAGCCAAGTCGGGACTAGCGGGGAGAATGAGCAGTTCTTC. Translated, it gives CASSQVGTSGENEQFF.

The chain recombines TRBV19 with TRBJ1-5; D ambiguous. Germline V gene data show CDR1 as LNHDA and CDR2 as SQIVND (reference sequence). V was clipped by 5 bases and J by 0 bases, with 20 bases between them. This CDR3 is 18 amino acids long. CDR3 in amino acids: CASSVPVAGYYSNQPQHF. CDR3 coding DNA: TGTGCCAGTAGTGTACCGGTGGCAGGATACTATAGCAATCAGCCCCAGCATTTT.

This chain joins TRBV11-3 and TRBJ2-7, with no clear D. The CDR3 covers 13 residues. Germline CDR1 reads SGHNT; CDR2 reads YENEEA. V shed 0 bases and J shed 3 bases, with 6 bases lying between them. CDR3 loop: CASSLDQDYEQYV. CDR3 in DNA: TGTGCCAGCAGCTTAGATCAGGACTACGAGCAGTACGTC.

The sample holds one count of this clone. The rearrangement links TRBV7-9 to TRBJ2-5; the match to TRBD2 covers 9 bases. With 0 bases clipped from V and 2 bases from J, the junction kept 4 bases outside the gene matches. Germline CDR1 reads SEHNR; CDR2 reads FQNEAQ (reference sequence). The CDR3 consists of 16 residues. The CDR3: CASSLALAGSQETQYF. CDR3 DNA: TGTGCCAGCAGCTTAGCGCTAGCGGGATCACAAGAGACCCAGTACTTC.

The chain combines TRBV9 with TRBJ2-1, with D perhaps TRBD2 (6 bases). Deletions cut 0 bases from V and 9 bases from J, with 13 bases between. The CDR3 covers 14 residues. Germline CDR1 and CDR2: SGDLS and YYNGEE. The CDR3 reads CASSVASGAGEQFF. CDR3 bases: TGTGCCAGCAGCGTAGCCTCGGGAGCCGGTGAGCAGTTCTTC. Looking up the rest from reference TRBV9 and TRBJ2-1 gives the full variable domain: DSGVTQTPKHLITATGQRVTLRCSPRSGDLSVYWYQQSLDQGLQFLIQYYNGEERAKGNILERFSAQQFPDLHSELNLSSLELGDSALYFCASSVASGAGEQFFGPGTRLTVL.

This CDR3 reads CASSLARGRVGTEAFF. The CDR3 DNA is TGTGCCAGCAGCTTAGCCCGGGGGCGCGTTGGCACTGAAGCTTTCTTT. This sequence joins TRBV13 and TRBJ1-1; D might be TRBD1 (6 bases). CDR1 and CDR2 from the germline V gene are PRHDT and FYEKMQ (reference sequence). The V gene lost 1 base and the J gene lost 4 bases, with 16 bases spanning the gap. The CDR3 loop spans 16 amino acids.

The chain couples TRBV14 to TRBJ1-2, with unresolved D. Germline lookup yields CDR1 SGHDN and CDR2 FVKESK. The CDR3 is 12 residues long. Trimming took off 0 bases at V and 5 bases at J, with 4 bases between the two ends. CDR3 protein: CASSQDRYGYTF. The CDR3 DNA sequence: TGTGCCAGCAGCCAAGACCGATATGGCTACACCTTC.

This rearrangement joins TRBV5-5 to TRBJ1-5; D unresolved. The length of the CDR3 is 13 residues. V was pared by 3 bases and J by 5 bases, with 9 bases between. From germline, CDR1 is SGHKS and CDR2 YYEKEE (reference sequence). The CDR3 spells CASSYDRYQPQHF. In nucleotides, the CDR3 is TGTGCCAGCAGCTATGACCGGTATCAGCCCCAGCATTTT. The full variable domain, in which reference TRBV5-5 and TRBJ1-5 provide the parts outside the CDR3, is DAGVTQSPTHLIKTRGQQVTLRCSPISGHKSVSWYQQVLGQGPQFIFQYYEKEERGRGNFPDRFSARQFPNYSSELNVNALLLGDSALYLCASSYDRYQPQHFGDGTRLSIL.

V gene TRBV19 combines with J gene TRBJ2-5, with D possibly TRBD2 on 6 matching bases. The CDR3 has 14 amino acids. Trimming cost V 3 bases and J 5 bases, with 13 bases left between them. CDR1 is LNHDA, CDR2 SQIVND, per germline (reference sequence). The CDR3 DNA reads TGTGCCAGTAGTATGATAGGCGGGGCGGAGACCCAGTACTTC. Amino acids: CASSMIGGAETQYF.

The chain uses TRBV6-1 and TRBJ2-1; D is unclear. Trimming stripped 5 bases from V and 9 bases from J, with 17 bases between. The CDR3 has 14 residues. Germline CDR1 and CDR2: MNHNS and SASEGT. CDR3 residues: CASSLDLVLPEQFF. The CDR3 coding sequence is TGTGCCAGCAGTCTAGACTTGGTACTACCTGAGCAGTTCTTC.

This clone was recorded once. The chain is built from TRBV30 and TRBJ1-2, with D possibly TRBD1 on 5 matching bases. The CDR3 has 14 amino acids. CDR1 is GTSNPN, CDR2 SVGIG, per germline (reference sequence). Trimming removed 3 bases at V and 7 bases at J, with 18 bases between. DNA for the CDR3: TGTGCCTGGAGCCCCGGGACCCCGGATGGTGGCTACACCTTC. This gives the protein CAWSPGTPDGGYTF.

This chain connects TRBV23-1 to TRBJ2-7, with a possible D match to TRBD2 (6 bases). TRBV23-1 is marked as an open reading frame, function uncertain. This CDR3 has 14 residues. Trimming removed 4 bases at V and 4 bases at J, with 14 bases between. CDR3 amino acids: CASSPSVRVYEQYF. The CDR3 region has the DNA TGCGCCAGCAGTCCTAGCGTTCGGGTGTACGAGCAGTACTTC.

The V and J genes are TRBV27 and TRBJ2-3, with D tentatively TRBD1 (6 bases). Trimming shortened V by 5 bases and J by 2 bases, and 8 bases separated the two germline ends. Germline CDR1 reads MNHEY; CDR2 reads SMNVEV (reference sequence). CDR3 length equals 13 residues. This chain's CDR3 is CASSGQITDTQYF. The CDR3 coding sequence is TGTGCCAGCAGTGGACAGATCACAGATACGCAGTATTTT.

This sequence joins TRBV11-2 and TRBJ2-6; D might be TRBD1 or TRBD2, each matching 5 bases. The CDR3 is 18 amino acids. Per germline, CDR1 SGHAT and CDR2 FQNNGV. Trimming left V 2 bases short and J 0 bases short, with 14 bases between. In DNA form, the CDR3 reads TGTGCCAGCAGCTTATCGTCCGGGACCCACTCTGGGGCCAACGTCCTGACTTTC. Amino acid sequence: CASSLSSGTHSGANVLTF.

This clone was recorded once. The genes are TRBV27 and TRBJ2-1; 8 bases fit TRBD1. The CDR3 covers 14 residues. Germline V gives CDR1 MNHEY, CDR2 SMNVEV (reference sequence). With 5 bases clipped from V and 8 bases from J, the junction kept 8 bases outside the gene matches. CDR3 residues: CASSPWTGSDEQFF. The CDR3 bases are TGTGCCAGCAGTCCCTGGACAGGGTCCGATGAGCAGTTCTTC.

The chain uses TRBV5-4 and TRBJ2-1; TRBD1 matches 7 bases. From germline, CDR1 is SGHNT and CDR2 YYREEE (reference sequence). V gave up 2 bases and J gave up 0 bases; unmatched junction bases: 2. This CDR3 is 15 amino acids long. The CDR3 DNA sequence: TGTGCCAGCAGCTTACAGGGGAGCTCCTACAATGAGCAGTTCTTC. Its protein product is CASSLQGSSYNEQFF.

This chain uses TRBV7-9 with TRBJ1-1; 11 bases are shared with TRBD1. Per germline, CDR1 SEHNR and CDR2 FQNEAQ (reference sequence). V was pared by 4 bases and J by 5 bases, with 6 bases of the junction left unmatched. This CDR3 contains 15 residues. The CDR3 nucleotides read TGTGCCAGCAGCTCTCACGGGACAGGGGGAACTGAAGCTTTCTTT. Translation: CASSSHGTGGTEAFF.

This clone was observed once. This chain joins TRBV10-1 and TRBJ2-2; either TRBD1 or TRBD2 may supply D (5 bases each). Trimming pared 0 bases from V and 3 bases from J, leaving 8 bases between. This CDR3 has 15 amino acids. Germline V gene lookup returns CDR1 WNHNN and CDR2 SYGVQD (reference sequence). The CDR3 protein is CASSESRGDTGELFF. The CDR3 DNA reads TGCGCCAGCAGTGAGTCGAGAGGGGACACCGGGGAGCTGTTTTTT.

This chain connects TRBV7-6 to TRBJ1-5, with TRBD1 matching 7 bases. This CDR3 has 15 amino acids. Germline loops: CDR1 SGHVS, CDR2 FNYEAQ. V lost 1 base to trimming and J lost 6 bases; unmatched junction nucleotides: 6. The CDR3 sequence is CASSLVQGEGQPQHF. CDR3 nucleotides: TGTGCCAGCAGCTTAGTTCAGGGGGAGGGTCAGCCCCAGCATTTT.

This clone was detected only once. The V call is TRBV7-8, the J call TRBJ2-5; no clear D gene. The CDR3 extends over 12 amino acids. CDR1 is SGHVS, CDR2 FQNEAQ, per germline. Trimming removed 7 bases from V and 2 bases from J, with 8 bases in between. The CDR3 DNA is TGTGCCAGCATGGTCCTACAAGAGACCCAGTACTTC. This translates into CASMVLQETQYF.